This entry lists 13 T cell receptor beta chains sequenced from one sample in a study of shared clonotypes between healthy human individuals. Method: immunoSEQ multiplex PCR; TCRdb's copy keeps in-frame clones and lacks some. The sample consists of more than 2 million clones, 85% to 95% of them appearing once. Sequencing was done on a sample of naive CD4+ T cells sorted from blood. The subset denotes: CD45RA+ positively selected. These receptors originate from a man between 18 and 35 years old in good health.

Of note for this clone: The same CDR3 also results from other DNA sequences found in this sample. V is TRBV5-1 and J is TRBJ1-6, with 8 bases fitting TRBD1. V lost 4 bases and J lost 7; bases outside the gene matches: 4. Per germline, CDR1 SGHRS and CDR2 YFSETQ. CDR3 length equals 14 residues. The CDR3 is CASSEDRANSPLHF. The CDR3 DNA sequence: TGCGCCAGCAGCGAGGACAGGGCGAATTCACCCCTCCACTTT.

This clone was seen a single time. This sequence joins TRBV28 and TRBJ1-2, with 10 bases matching TRBD1. Germline assignment: CDR1 MDHEN and CDR2 SYDVKM. CDR3 length: 15 amino acids. V trimming: 4 bases; J trimming: 4 bases; junction bases outside the gene matches: 6. The CDR3 DNA sequence: TGTGCCAGCAGTTGGGGGGACAGGGGATTCTATGGCTACACCTTC. It specifies CASSWGDRGFYGYTF.

The V and J genes are TRBV6-6 and TRBJ1-2, with a tentative D call TRBD1 (5 bases). Trimming stripped 8 bases from V and 4 bases from J, with 17 bases between. The CDR3 has 14 residues. Germline CDR1 is MNHNY and CDR2 is SVGAGI (reference sequence). CDR3 DNA sequence: TGTGCCAGCGTTATAGGGGCCTGGGGCTATGGCTACACCTTC. Protein product: CASVIGAWGYGYTF.

The J gene is TRBJ1-1, the V gene TRBV30; D unresolved. This CDR3 contains 14 residues. Germline V gives CDR1 GTSNPN, CDR2 SVGIG (reference sequence). Between the trimmed V and J ends, which lost 6 bases and 3 bases, there was a span of 17 bases. As DNA, the CDR3 is TGTGCCTGCCACCCCCAGTGGGTGGACACTGAAGCTTTCTTT. It encodes CACHPQWVDTEAFF.

The J gene is TRBJ2-7, the V gene TRBV6-6; 9 nucleotides align to TRBD1. The V and J ends lost 6 bases and 3 bases, in that order; junction bases with no gene match: 12. The V gene's germline CDR1 is MNHNY and CDR2 SVGAGI (reference sequence). The CDR3 length is 16 residues. CDR3 residues: CASRAGTGYFGYEQYF. The DNA for the CDR3 is TGTGCCAGCAGAGCCGGGACAGGGTATTTTGGCTACGAGCAGTACTTC.

The V call is TRBV7-9, the J call TRBJ2-1; possible D gene TRBD2, 5 bases. CDR1 is SEHNR, CDR2 FQNEAQ, per germline (reference sequence). The V and J ends lost 5 bases and 5 bases respectively, with 16 bases between them. The CDR3 has 15 residues. CDR3 nucleotide sequence: TGTGCCAGCAGCCCCGACCGGGGTATTAACAATGAGCAGTTCTTC. This codes for CASSPDRGINNEQFF.

This clone was counted once. V and J are TRBV6-5 and TRBJ1-1; the D gene is possibly TRBD1 (5 bases). Germline V gene data show CDR1 as MNHEY and CDR2 as SVGAGI. This CDR3 comprises 14 residues. Between the trimmed V and J ends, which lost 6 bases and 0 bases, there was a span of 11 bases. The DNA of the CDR3 is TGTGCCAGCAGCCGGGACGGTATGAACACTGAAGCTTTCTTT. Translation: CASSRDGMNTEAFF.

The V and J genes are TRBV2 and TRBJ2-3; either TRBD1 or TRBD2 may fit D (5 bases each). V was pared by 6 bases and J by 11 bases, with 18 bases between. This CDR3 is 13 amino acids long. CDR1 and CDR2 (germline): SNHLY, FYNNEI. The DNA of the CDR3 is TGTGCCAGCAGGAATGACCTGGGGGATTGGCAGTATTTT. Translated, it gives CASRNDLGDWQYF.

This chain connects TRBV6-5 to TRBJ1-2; no firm D call. The CDR3 totals 15 residues. Per the germline V gene, CDR1 is MNHEY and CDR2 is SVGAGI. V was cut by 6 bases and J by 5 bases, with 19 bases left in between. The CDR3 here is CASRPEAGFGYGYTF. CDR3 sequence (DNA): TGTGCCAGCAGACCCGAGGCCGGATTTGGATATGGCTACACCTTC.

J is TRBJ2-1 and V is TRBV7-9, with TRBD1 as a possible D gene (6 bases). Germline-derived CDR1 and CDR2 are SEHNR and FQNEAQ (reference sequence). The CDR3 contains 11 residues. Trimming removed 7 bases from V and 12 bases from J, with 13 bases in between. The CDR3 sequence is CASTHPRGQFF. As DNA, the CDR3 is TGTGCCAGCACCCATCCCAGGGGGCAGTTCTTC.

V is TRBV10-1 and J is TRBJ2-2; 14 bases line up with TRBD2. With 9 bases clipped from V and 1 base from J, the junction kept 7 bases outside the gene matches. Per germline, CDR1 WNHNN and CDR2 SYGVQD (reference sequence). The CDR3 extends over 17 amino acids. This chain's CDR3 is CARGTSGSSENTGELFF. CDR3 nucleotides: TGCGCCAGGGGGACTAGCGGGAGCTCGGAGAACACCGGGGAGCTGTTTTTT.

This chain links TRBV7-2 with TRBJ1-4; D is possibly TRBD1 (6 bases). This CDR3 is built from 13 residues. Germline V gives CDR1 SGHTA, CDR2 FQGNSA. V was trimmed by 4 bases and J by 6 bases, leaving 9 bases between them. CDR3 sequence reads: CASSSNRDEKLFF. The CDR3 DNA is TGTGCCAGCAGCTCTAACAGGGATGAAAAACTGTTTTTT.

The chain carries TRBV6-5 and TRBJ2-5; D is undetermined. The V end lost 2 bases, the J end lost 1 base, and 8 bases lay between the germline ends. This CDR3 has 14 amino acids. In germline, CDR1 is MNHEY, CDR2 SVGAGI. CDR3 loop: CASSYVASQETQYF. The CDR3 region has the DNA TGTGCCAGCAGTTACGTGGCTTCCCAAGAGACCCAGTACTTC.